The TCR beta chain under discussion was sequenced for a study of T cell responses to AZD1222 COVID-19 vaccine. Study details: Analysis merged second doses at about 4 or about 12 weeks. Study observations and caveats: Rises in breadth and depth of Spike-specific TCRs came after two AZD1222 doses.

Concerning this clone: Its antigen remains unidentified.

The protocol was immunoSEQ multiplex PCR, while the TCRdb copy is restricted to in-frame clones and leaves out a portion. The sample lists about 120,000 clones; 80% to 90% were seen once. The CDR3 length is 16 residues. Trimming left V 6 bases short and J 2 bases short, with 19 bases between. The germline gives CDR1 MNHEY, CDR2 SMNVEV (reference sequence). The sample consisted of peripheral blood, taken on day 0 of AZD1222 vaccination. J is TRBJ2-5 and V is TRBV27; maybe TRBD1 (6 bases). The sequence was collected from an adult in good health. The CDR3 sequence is CASSSLGVQGQETQYF. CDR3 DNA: TGTGCCAGCAGCTCTTTGGGGGTGCAGGGGCAAGAGACCCAGTACTTC.